Listed below are T cell receptor beta chains from one sample, sequenced in a study of T cells in Graves' hyperthyroidism and ophthalmopathy. TCRdb re-called the multiplex PCR reads with MiXCR, one entry per CDR3 protein. Here the sample spans over 150,000 distinct CDR3 sequences, over 15% being singletons. The sample was blood. The source of these receptors is a woman aged 50 to 65 with Graves' hyperthyroidism. Both conserved end residues are part of each CDR3. D genes are given only for firm matches. A row's size may be missing; if present it is once, few, many or a size class.

j_call,clone_size,d_call,v_call,cdr3_nt,cdr3_aa
TRBJ2-7,.,.,TRBV27,TGTGCCAGCAGTTTATTGACCGGACGATTATACGAGCAGTACTTC,CASSLLTGRLYEQYF
TRBJ1-2,many,TRBD1,TRBV7-2,TGTGCCAGCAGCTTATTCAGGGGGCATGGCTACACCTTC,CASSLFRGHGYTF
TRBJ1-5,few,.,TRBV18,TGTGCCAGCTCACCATCGGAGCAACTCCCTTATAGCAATCAGCCCCAGCATTTT,CASSPSEQLPYSNQPQHF
TRBJ1-6,many,TRBD1,TRBV2,TGTGCCAGCACCGGACAGGATAATTCACCCCTCCACTTT,CASTGQDNSPLHF
TRBJ2-1,many,.,TRBV11-3,TGTGCCAGCAGCTCCGGGGGCACCTACTATGAGCAGTTCTTC,CASSSGGTYYEQFF
TRBJ2-3,many,.,TRBV28,TGTGCCAGCAGTGACAGACAGTTTACAGATACGCAGTATTTT,CASSDRQFTDTQYF
TRBJ2-5,many,.,TRBV12-3/TRBV12-4,TGTGCCAGCAGTTTAGGGGGCGCGGGTCAAGAGACCCAGTACTTC,CASSLGGAGQETQYF
TRBJ2-3,many,TRBD2,TRBV20-1,TGCAGTGCTATTCTCCGGGACTATTTAGATACGCAGTATTTT,CSAILRDYLDTQYF
TRBJ1-5,many,.,TRBV19,TGTGCCAGTAGTCCCCGCGCAGGGCTTGGCAATCAGCCCCAGCATTTT,CASSPRAGLGNQPQHF
TRBJ1-3,once,.,TRBV18,TGTGCCAGCTCATCCTCGTTTGGGCCGAATTCTGGAAACACCATATATTTT,CASSSSFGPNSGNTIYF
TRBJ2-7,.,.,TRBV4-2,TGTGCCAGCAGCTTGGGGCAGGGCCCGCAAAACGAGCAGTACTTC,CASSLGQGPQNEQYF
TRBJ2-2,many,.,TRBV6-6,TGTGCCAGCAGTTACAACAGGGTGACCGGGGAGCTGTTTTTT,CASSYNRVTGELFF
TRBJ1-3,.,TRBD1,TRBV6-9,TGTGCCAGCAGTTACGAGCCGGGACAGGGAACTGGAAACACCATATATTTT,CASSYEPGQGTGNTIYF
TRBJ2-2,many,TRBD1,TRBV7-3,TGTGCCAGCAGCTCAAACAGGGGCACCGGGGAGCTGTTTTTT,CASSSNRGTGELFF
TRBJ1-2,many,.,TRBV12-3/TRBV12-4,TGTGCCAGCAGTTTGGGGGGGGCGGGCCATCGTGGCTACACCTTC,CASSLGGAGHRGYTF
TRBJ2-6,many,TRBD1,TRBV7-2,TGTGCCAGCAGCTTACCGCCAGGGGGCGCCGGGGCCAACGTCCTGACTTTC,CASSLPPGGAGANVLTF
TRBJ2-3,.,TRBD2,TRBV5-1,TGCGCCAGCAGCTTGAATGGGGGGGCGCAGTATTTT,CASSLNGGAQYF
TRBJ1-1,many,.,TRBV28,TGTGCCAGCAGGTTTGGGGCTCTGAAGACTGAAGCTTTCTTT,CASRFGALKTEAFF
TRBJ1-2,many,.,TRBV9,TGTGCCAGCAGCGTAGATCTTCCAGGGACCTATGGCTACACCTTC,CASSVDLPGTYGYTF
TRBJ1-4,many,.,TRBV20-1,TGCAGTGCTCTGGCCGGGCGAGGGTCAACTAATGAAAAACTGTTTTTT,CSALAGRGSTNEKLFF
TRBJ2-7,few,TRBD1,TRBV20-1,TGCAGTGCTAGAGTGGCAGGGGGCGTCTCCTACGAGCAGTACTTC,CSARVAGGVSYEQYF
TRBJ1-2,many,.,TRBV5-8,TGTGCCAGCAGTTGGGGGACTTTTGGCTACACCTTC,CASSWGTFGYTF
TRBJ1-6,many,.,TRBV11-2,TGTGCCAGCAGCTTACAGGGGTTCAACTCACCCCTCCACTTT,CASSLQGFNSPLHF
TRBJ2-7,many,.,TRBV20-1,TGCAGTGCTAGAGATCGAGACACAGGGCCTACGACCTACGAGCAGTACTTC,CSARDRDTGPTTYEQYF
TRBJ2-2,few,.,TRBV4-3,TGCGCCAGCAGCCATAAGGGGGACTCACACACCGGGGAGCTGTTTTTT,CASSHKGDSHTGELFF
TRBJ2-2,few,TRBD1,TRBV19,TGTGCCAGTACCTCTTATGGGACAGGGATAGGGACCGGGGAGCTGTTTTTT,CASTSYGTGIGTGELFF
TRBJ1-4,many,TRBD1,TRBV12-3/TRBV12-4,TGTGCCAGCAGTCACAGGGGAATTAGCGAAAAACTGTTTTTT,CASSHRGISEKLFF
TRBJ2-3,many,TRBD2,TRBV7-3,TGTGCCAGCAGCTTAACGACGGGAGCGGGGAGCACAGATACGCAGTATTTT,CASSLTTGAGSTDTQYF
TRBJ2-7,.,TRBD2,TRBV20-1,TGCAGTGCTAGAAGGCTAGCGGGAGGGCGGTACGAGCAGTACTTC,CSARRLAGGRYEQYF
TRBJ1-2,many,.,TRBV6-2/TRBV6-3,TGTGCCAGCAGTTACTCGTTCTGGACGGACGGAGCTAACTATGGCTACACCTTC,CASSYSFWTDGANYGYTF
TRBJ2-7,many,.,TRBV12-3/TRBV12-4,TGTGCCAGCAGTTTAGCGGGTCCACCCGCCGTGGAGCAGTACTTC,CASSLAGPPAVEQYF
TRBJ2-1,many,.,TRBV5-8,TGTGCCAGCAGCTTGGGGGCAGACAATGAGCAGTTCTTC,CASSLGADNEQFF
TRBJ2-3,many,TRBD2,TRBV7-8,TGTGCCAGCAGCTCCAGCGGGGGGCTTGGCACAGATACGCAGTATTTT,CASSSSGGLGTDTQYF
TRBJ2-7,.,.,TRBV7-9,TGTGCCAGCAGTAGGGACACATCCTACGAGCAGTACTTC,CASSRDTSYEQYF
TRBJ1-2,many,TRBD1,TRBV7-9,TGTGCCAGCAGCTCTCAAACAGGGGACTATGGCTACACCTTC,CASSSQTGDYGYTF
TRBJ2-1,many,TRBD2,TRBV19,TGTGCCAGTAGTCCGGCGGGGGGCTACAATGAGCAGTTCTTC,CASSPAGGYNEQFF
TRBJ1-5,few,.,TRBV3-1,TGTGCCAGCAGCAATACAGGGAGCAATCAGCCCCAGCATTTT,CASSNTGSNQPQHF
TRBJ1-1,.,TRBD1,TRBV11-2,TGTGCCAGCAGCTCCTACAGGGGGCCTGAAGCTTTCTTT,CASSSYRGPEAFF
TRBJ2-2,.,TRBD2,TRBV20-1,TGCAGTGCTATACGGACTAGCGGCGACACCGGGGAGCTGTTTTTT,CSAIRTSGDTGELFF